The clone carrying this T cell receptor beta chain has just one count. Its target is not known. This entry comes from a study of T cell repertoires in cytomegalovirus infection. In the study overall: Recently described HLA-C-restricted plus well-studied HLA-B-restricted CMV epitopes were used. Public TCR beta signatures marked donors with CMV infection and the matching HLA. Whole-study findings and limits: Carriers of CMV and the relevant HLA type were discriminated by public TCR beta frequency.

TCRdb ran MiXCR on the reads and lists one entry per CDR3 protein. The data contain fewer than 900,000 distinct CDR3 sequences, 25% to 30% of them singletons. The V gene's germline CDR1 is ENHRY and CDR2 SYGVKD. The germline V and J ends were trimmed by 11 bases and 0 bases, with 18 bases remaining between them. CDR3 length equals 15 residues. The clonotype comes from a human donor in good health (CMV status not recorded). Some clones in this sample may be carry-over from other donors' samples. Sequences were derived from cultured CD8+ T cells from PBMCs, sampled from culture after CMV antigen stimulation. The chain uses TRBV10-3 and TRBJ2-3, with a possible D match to TRBD2 (5 bases). Written as DNA, the CDR3 is TGTGCCGCGGGCGGCTCATTCTCTAGCACAGATACGCAGTATTTT. Protein sequence: CAAGGSFSSTDTQYF.